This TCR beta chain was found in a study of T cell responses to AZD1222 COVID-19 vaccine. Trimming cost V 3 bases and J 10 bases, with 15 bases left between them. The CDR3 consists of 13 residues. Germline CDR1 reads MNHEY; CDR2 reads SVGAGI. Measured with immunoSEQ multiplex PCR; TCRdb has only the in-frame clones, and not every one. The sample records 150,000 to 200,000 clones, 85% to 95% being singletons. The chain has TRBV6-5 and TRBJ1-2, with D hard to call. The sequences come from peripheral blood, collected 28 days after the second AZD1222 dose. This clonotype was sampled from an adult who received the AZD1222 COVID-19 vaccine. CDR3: CASSYRGSDTYTF. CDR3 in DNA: TGTGCCAGCAGTTATCGGGGAAGCGATACCTACACCTTC.